This TCR beta chain derives from a study of blood T cell repertoires in COVID-19. Study at large: T cells, B-cell-depleted T cells, or PBMCs provided the cDNA or gDNA that served as material.

The J segment lost 3 bases and the V segment lost 3 bases, leaving 7 bases of the junction unmatched. The germline V gene encodes CDR1 SGHKS and CDR2 YYEKEE (reference sequence). The CDR3 has 16 residues. Assay used: immunoSEQ multiplex PCR; TCRdb lists only in-frame clones, some missing. Of 330,000 or so clones in the sample, around 87% are singletons; the top ten hold less than 2.5%. Recruits, aged roughly 18 to 100 years, lived in 24 US areas. The sample holds one count of this clone. The chain carries TRBV5-5 and TRBJ2-3, with 10 bases fitting TRBD1. The receptor comes from a man aged 40-49 years in a cohort exposed to, infected with or recovered from COVID-19 (not recorded which). The source material was PBMCs or T cells enriched from blood (not recorded which). The CDR3 reads CASSSRTGGWTDTQYF. DNA for the CDR3: TGTGCCAGCAGCTCCCGGACAGGGGGTTGGACAGATACGCAGTATTTT.